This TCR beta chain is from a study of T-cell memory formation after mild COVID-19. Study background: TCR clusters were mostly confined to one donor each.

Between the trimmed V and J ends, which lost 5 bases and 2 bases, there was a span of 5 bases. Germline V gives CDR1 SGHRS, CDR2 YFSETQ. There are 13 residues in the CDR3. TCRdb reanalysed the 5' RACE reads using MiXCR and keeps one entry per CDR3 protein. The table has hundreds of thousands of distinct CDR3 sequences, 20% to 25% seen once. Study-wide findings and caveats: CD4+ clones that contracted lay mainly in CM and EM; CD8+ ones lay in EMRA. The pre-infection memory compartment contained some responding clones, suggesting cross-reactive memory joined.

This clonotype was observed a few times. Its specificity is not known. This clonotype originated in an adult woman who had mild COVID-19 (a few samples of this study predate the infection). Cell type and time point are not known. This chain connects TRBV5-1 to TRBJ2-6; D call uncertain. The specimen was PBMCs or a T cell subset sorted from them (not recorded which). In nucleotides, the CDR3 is TGCGCCAGCAGTATGACTGGGGCCAACGTCCTGACTTTC. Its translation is CASSMTGANVLTF.